One and the same sample provided the 11 T cell receptor beta chains below, sequenced in a study of cytomegalovirus exposure and HLA in healthy donors. PCR primers comprised 60 Vbeta and 13 Jbeta primers. Method: immunoSEQ multiplex PCR; TCRdb's copy keeps in-frame clones and lacks some. The sample lists under 300,000 clones; around 86% were seen once. The specimen sequenced was PBMCs. The receptor set was obtained from a man aged 40-49 years in good health and CMV-seropositive.

This chain connects TRBV19 to TRBJ2-7, with TRBD2 matching 8 bases. The germline CDR1 and CDR2 sequences are LNHDA and SQIVND (reference sequence). This CDR3 has 14 amino acids. The trim removed 4 bases at V and 4 bases at J, leaving 6 bases unmatched. CDR3: CASSKGPGGYEQYF. The CDR3 nucleotides read TGTGCCAGTAGTAAGGGACCGGGAGGGTACGAGCAGTACTTC.

Comments on this clone: Mismatch with germline at one junction end may stem from a read error. The same CDR3 is also encoded by other DNA sequences in this sample. The chain carries TRBV2 and TRBJ2-7; TRBD2 agrees at 11 bases. The CDR3 is 17 residues long. From germline, CDR1 is SNHLY and CDR2 FYNNEI. The CDR3 here is CASRETLAGGDPYEQYF. The CDR3 DNA reads as TGTGCCAGCAGGGAAACCCTAGCGGGAGGCGACCCCTACGAGCAGTATTTC.

The chain has TRBV7-9 and TRBJ2-1, with 11 bases aligning to TRBD2. V was pared by 6 bases and J by 6 bases, with 13 bases of the junction left unmatched. The germline CDR1 and CDR2 sequences are SEHNR and FQNEAQ (reference sequence). The CDR3 loop spans 17 amino acids. The DNA for the CDR3 is TGTGCCAGCAGTAGATTAGCGGGAGGGCCGGTGGTCAATGAGCAGTTCTTC. Its protein product is CASSRLAGGPVVNEQFF.

As to this clone: Additional DNA sequences in this sample encode the identical CDR3. This chain joins TRBV7-9 and TRBJ2-1; 7 nucleotides align to TRBD1. V was clipped by 3 bases and J by 2 bases; unmatched bases: 4. This CDR3 is 15 amino acids long. Per germline, CDR1 SEHNR and CDR2 FQNEAQ (reference sequence). The CDR3 spells CASSLGQGAYNEQFF. The CDR3 DNA follows: TGTGCCAGCAGCTTGGGGCAGGGGGCCTACAATGAGCAGTTCTTC.

The rearrangement joins TRBV19 to TRBJ1-5, with a tentative D call TRBD1 (5 bases). Germline CDR1 LNHDA, CDR2 SQIVND (reference sequence). The CDR3 spans 15 residues. The V gene lost 3 bases and the J gene lost 1 base, with 10 bases spanning the gap. CDR3 in amino acids: CASSITGVSNQPQHF. Here the CDR3 DNA reads TGTGCCAGTAGTATCACGGGGGTCAGCAATCAGCCCCAGCATTTT.

The V gene is TRBV6-5, the J gene TRBJ1-1; 7 nucleotides line up with TRBD1. Trimming cost V 6 bases and J 3 bases; bases outside gene matches: 10. The CDR3 is 15 residues long. Germline assignment: CDR1 MNHEY and CDR2 SVGAGI. The DNA for the CDR3 is TGTGCCAGCAGCCCCGCCCCGGACAGGTACACTGAAGCTTTCTTT. It is translated as CASSPAPDRYTEAFF.

The genes are TRBV4-1 and TRBJ2-1; 10 bases fit TRBD2. There are 16 residues in the CDR3. Per the germline V gene, CDR1 is MGHRA and CDR2 is YSYEKL. Trimming cost V 1 base and J 5 bases; bases outside gene matches: 5. CDR3 amino acids: CASSQVRAGGNNEQFF. CDR3 DNA sequence: TGCGCCAGCAGCCAAGTCCGAGCGGGGGGGAACAATGAGCAGTTCTTC.

The chain combines TRBV7-6 with TRBJ2-1, with 10 nucleotides matching TRBD2. The CDR3 runs to 16 residues. V dropped 5 bases and J dropped 4; count of bases not matched to a gene: 8. Per the germline V gene, CDR1 is SGHVS and CDR2 is FNYEAQ. The CDR3 sequence is CASSRDGLADYNEQFF. CDR3 sequence (DNA): TGTGCCAGCAGCCGGGATGGACTAGCGGATTACAATGAGCAGTTCTTC.

The chain has TRBV27 and TRBJ2-2, with TRBD2 as a possible D gene (5 bases). Trimming took 1 base from V and 0 from J, leaving 6 bases between them. Germline V gene data show CDR1 as MNHEY and CDR2 as SMNVEV (reference sequence). CDR3 size: 15 residues. The CDR3 loop reads CASSLLRANTGELFF. In nucleotides, the CDR3 is TGTGCCAGCAGTTTATTGCGGGCGAACACCGGGGAGCTGTTTTTT.

Remarks on this clone: One junction end does not reproduce the germline sequence, and a read error may be involved. Other DNA sequences in the same sample also yield this CDR3. This chain links TRBV7-9 with TRBJ1-1, with a tentative D call TRBD1 (5 bases). The CDR3 covers 13 residues. CDR1 and CDR2 (germline): SEHNR, FQNEAQ (reference sequence). This CDR3 reads CSSSPPGDTEAFF. The DNA for the CDR3 is TGTTCCAGCAGCCCACCGGGGGACACTGAAGCTTTCTTT.

This chain connects TRBV29-1 to TRBJ2-5; D not resolved. Trimming left V 2 bases short and J 5 bases short, with 12 bases between. This CDR3 contains 13 residues. Germline loops: CDR1 SQVTM, CDR2 ANQGSEA. In nucleotides, the CDR3 is TGCAGCGTTGAAAGCGTAAATATCGAGACCCAGTACTTC. Translating it yields CSVESVNIETQYF.